Given below is one TCR beta chain in context. The antigen is unknown. TCRdb passed the reads through MiXCR, listing each CDR3 protein once. The sample lists 400,000 to 600,000 distinct CDR3 sequences, about 42% occurring once. This sample stems from a study of T cell repertoires in cytomegalovirus infection. CDR1 and CDR2 from the germline V gene are SGHTA and FQGNSA. This CDR3 comprises 13 residues. Trimming took off 5 bases at V and 2 bases at J, with 9 bases between the two ends. The chain recombines TRBV7-2 with TRBJ2-5; D may be TRBD1 (5 bases). The clonotype originates from a human donor in good health (CMV status not recorded). Some clones in this sample may be carry-over from other donors' samples. The specimen comprised cultured PBMCs, sampled from culture after CMV antigen stimulation. CDR3 protein: CASSPQVQETQYF. The CDR3 bases are TGTGCCAGCAGCCCACAGGTACAAGAGACCCAGTACTTC.